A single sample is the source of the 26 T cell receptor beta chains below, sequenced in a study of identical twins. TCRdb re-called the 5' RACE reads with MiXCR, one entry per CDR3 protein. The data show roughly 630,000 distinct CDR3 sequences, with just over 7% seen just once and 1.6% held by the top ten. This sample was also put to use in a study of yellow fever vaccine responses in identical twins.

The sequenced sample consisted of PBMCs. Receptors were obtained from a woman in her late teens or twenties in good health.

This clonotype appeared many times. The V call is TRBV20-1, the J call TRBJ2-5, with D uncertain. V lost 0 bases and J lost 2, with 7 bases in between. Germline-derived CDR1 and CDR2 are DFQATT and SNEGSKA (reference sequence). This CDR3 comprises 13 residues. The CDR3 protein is CSAREVGQETQYF. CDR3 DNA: TGCAGTGCTAGAGAGGTGGGACAAGAGACCCAGTACTTC.

CDR3 DNA: TGTGCCACCAGCAGGGAAATCGGCGCTAGCGGGGAAAATACGCAGTATTTT. It codes for CATSREIGASGENTQYF. V and J are TRBV15 and TRBJ2-3, with 9 bases matching TRBD2. V was clipped by 3 bases and J by 7 bases; unmatched bases: 14. CDR1 and CDR2 from the germline V gene are LNHNV and YYDKDF (reference sequence). This CDR3 comprises 17 residues.

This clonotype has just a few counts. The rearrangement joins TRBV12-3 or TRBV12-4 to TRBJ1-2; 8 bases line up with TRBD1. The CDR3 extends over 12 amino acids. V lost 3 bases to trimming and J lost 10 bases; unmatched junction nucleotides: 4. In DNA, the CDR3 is TGTGCCAGCAGTTTGAACAGGGGGGACTACACCTTC. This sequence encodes CASSLNRGDYTF.

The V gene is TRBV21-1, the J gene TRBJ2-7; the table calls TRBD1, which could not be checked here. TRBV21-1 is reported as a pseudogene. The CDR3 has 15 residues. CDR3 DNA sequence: TGTGCCAGCAGAAACGGGGCAGGGAGGGCCTACGAGCAGTACGTC. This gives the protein CASRNGAGRAYEQYV.

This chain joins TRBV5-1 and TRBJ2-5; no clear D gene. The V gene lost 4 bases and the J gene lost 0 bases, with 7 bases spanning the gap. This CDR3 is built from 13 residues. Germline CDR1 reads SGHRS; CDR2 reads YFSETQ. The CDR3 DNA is TGCGCCAGCAGCCACCAAAACCAAGAGACCCAGTACTTC. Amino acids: CASSHQNQETQYF.

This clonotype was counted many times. CDR3 in DNA: TGCAGCGCGACCGGGACAGGCTCCTACGAGCAGTACTTC. Protein product: CSATGTGSYEQYF. The rearrangement joins TRBV29-1 to TRBJ2-7, with TRBD1 identical over 8 bases. This CDR3 is built from 13 residues. The trim removed 7 bases at V and 0 bases at J, leaving 5 bases unmatched. Germline-derived CDR1 and CDR2 are SQVTM and ANQGSEA.

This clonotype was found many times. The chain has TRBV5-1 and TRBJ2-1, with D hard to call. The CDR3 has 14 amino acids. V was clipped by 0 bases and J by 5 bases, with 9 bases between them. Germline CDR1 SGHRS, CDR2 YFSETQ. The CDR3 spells CASSLGLENNEQFF. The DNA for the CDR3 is TGCGCCAGCAGCTTGGGGCTAGAGAACAATGAGCAGTTCTTC.

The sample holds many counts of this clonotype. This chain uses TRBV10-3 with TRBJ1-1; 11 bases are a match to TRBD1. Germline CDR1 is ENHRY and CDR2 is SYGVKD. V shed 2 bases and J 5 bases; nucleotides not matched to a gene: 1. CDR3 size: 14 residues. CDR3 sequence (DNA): TGTGCCATCAGTGAGGGGACAGGGGGGACTGAAGCTTTCTTT. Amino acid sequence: CAISEGTGGTEAFF.

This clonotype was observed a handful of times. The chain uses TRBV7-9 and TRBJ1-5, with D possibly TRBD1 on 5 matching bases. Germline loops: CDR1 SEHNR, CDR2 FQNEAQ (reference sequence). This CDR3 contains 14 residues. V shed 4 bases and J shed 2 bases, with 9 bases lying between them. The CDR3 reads CASSSEGRNQPQHF. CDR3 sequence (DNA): TGTGCCAGCAGCTCTGAGGGGCGCAATCAGCCCCAGCATTTT.

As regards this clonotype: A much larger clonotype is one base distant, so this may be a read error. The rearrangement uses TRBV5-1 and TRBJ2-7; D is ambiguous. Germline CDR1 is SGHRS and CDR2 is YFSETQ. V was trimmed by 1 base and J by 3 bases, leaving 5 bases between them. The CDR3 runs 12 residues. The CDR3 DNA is TGCGCCAGCAGCTTGAACAACTACGAGCAGTACTTC. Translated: CASSLNNYEQYF.

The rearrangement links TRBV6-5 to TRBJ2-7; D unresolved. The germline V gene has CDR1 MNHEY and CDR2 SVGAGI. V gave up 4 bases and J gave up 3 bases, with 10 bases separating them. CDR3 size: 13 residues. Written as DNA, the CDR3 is TGTGCCAGCAGTTTTGGACCGCTCTACGAGCAGTACGTC. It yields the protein CASSFGPLYEQYV.

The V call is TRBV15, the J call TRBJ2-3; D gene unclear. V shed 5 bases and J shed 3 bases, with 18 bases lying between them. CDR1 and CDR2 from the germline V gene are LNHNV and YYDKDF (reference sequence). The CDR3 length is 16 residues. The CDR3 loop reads CATSSPTGPRTDTQYF. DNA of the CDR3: TGTGCCACCAGCTCCCCGACTGGGCCCCGGACAGATACGCAGTATTTT.

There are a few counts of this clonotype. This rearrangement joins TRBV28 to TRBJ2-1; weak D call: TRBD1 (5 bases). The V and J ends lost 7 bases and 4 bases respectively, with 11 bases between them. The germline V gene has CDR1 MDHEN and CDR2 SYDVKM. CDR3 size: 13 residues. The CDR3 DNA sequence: TGTGCCAGCATCCCCCAGGGTTACAATGAGCAGTTCTTC. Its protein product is CASIPQGYNEQFF.

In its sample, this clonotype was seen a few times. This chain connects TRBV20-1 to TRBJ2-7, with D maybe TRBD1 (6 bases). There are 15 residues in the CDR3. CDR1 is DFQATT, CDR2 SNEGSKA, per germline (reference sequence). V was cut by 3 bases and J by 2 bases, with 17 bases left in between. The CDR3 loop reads CSASSYRAPTYEQYV. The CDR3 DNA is TGCAGTGCTAGCTCATACAGGGCGCCTACCTACGAGCAGTACGTC.

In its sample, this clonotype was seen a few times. Here the CDR3 DNA reads TGTGCCATCACTAGCGGGGGGCACAATGAGCAGTTCTTC. Its translation: CAITSGGHNEQFF. The V gene is TRBV10-3, the J gene TRBJ2-1; 11 bases agree with TRBD2. This CDR3 has 13 residues. CDR1 ENHRY and CDR2 SYGVKD come from the germline V gene. V shed 7 bases and J 5 bases; nucleotides not matched to a gene: 1.

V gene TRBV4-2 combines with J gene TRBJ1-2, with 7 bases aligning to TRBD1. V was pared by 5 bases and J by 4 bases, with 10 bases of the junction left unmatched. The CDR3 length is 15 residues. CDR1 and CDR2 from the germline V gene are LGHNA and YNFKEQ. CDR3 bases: TGTGCCAGCAGCGAACCGACAGGGTTGGGCTATGGCTACACCTTC. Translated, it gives CASSEPTGLGYGYTF.

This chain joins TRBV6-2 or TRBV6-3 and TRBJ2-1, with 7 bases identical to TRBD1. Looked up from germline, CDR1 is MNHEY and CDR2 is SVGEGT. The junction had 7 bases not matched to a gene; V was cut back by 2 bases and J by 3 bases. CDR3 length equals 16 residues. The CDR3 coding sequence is TGTGCCAGCAGTTACCGGGGACAGAATATCTACAATGAGCAGTTCTTC. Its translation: CASSYRGQNIYNEQFF.

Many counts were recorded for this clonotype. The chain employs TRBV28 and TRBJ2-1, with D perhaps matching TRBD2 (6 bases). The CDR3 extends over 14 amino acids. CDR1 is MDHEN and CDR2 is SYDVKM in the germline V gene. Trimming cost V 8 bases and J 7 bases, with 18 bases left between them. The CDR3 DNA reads TGTGCCAGCCGGGAGTTCTTAAATGGGAATGAGCAGTTCTTC. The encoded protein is CASREFLNGNEQFF.

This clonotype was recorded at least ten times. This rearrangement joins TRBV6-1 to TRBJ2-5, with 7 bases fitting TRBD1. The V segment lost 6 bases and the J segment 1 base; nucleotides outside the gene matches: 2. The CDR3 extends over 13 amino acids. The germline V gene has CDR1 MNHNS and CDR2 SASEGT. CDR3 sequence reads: CASRGQVQETQYF. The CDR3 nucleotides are TGTGCCAGCAGAGGACAGGTCCAAGAGACCCAGTACTTC.

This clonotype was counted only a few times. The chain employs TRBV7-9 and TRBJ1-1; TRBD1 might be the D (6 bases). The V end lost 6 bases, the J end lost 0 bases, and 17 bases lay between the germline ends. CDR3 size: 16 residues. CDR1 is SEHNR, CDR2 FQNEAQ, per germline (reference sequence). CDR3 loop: CASRRGTITLNTEAFF. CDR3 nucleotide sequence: TGTGCCAGCAGACGTGGGACAATTACACTGAACACTGAAGCTTTCTTT.

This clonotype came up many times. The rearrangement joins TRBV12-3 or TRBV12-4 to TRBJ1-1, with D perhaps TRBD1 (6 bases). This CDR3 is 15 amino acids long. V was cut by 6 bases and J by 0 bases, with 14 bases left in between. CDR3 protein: CASRSNREMNTEAFF. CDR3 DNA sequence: TGTGCCAGCAGGAGCAACAGGGAAATGAACACTGAAGCTTTCTTT.

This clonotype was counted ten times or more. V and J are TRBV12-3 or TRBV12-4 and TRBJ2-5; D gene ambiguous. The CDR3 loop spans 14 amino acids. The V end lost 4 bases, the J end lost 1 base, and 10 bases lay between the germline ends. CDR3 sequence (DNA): TGTGCCAGCAGTTCAGGACCGCTCCAAGAGACCCAGTACTTC. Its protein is CASSSGPLQETQYF.

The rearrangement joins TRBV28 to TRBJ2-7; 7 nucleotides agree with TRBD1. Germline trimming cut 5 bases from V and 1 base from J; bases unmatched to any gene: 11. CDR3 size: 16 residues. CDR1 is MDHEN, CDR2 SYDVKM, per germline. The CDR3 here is CASSTRGILRSYEQYV. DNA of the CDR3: TGTGCCAGCAGTACCAGGGGGATTTTGAGGTCCTACGAGCAGTACGTC.

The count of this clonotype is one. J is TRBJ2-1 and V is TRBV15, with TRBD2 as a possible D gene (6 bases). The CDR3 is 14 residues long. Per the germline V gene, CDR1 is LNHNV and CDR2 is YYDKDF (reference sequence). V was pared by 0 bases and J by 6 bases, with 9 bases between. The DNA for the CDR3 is TGTGCCACCAGCAGAGATCTGGGGGGCAATGAGCAGTTCTTC. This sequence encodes CATSRDLGGNEQFF. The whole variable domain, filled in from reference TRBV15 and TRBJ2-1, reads DAMVIQNPRYQVTQFGKPVTLSCSQTLNHNVMYWYQQKSSQAPKLLFHYYDKDFNNEADTPDNFQSRRPNTSFCFLDIRSPGLGDTAMYLCATSRDLGGNEQFFGPGTRLTVL.

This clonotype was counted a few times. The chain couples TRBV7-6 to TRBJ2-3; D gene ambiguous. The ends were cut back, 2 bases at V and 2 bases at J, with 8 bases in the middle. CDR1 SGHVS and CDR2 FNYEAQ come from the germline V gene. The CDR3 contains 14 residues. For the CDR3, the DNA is TGTGCCAGCAGCTTATTGCAGCCCACAGATACGCAGTATTTT. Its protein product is CASSLLQPTDTQYF. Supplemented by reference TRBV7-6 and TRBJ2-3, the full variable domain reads GAGVSQSPRYKVTKRGQDVALRCDPISGHVSLYWYRQALGQGPEFLTYFNYEAQQDKSGLPNDRFSAERPEGSISTLTIQRTEQRDSAMYRCASSLLQPTDTQYFGPGTRLTVL.

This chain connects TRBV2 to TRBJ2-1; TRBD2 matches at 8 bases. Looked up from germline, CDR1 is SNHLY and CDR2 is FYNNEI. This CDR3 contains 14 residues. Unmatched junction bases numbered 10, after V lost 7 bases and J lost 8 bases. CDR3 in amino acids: CASTLGSGMDEQFF. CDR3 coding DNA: TGTGCCAGCACGCTGGGTAGCGGGATGGATGAGCAGTTCTTC.